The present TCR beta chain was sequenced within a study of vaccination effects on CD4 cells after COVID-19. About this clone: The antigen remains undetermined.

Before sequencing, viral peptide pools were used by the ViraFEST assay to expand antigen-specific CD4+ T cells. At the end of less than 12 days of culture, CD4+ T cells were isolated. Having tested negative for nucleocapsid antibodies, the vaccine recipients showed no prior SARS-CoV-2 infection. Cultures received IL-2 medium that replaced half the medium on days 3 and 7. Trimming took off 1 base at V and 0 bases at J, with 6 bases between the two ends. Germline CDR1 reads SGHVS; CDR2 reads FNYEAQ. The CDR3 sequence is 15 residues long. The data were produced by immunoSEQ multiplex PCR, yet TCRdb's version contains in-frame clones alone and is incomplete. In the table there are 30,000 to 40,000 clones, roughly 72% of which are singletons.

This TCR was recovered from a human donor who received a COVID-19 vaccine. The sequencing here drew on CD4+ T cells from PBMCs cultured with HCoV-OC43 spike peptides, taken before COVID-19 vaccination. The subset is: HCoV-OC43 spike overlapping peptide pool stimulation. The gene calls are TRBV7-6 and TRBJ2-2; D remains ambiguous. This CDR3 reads CASSLDSTNTGELFF. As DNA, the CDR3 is TGTGCCAGCAGCTTAGACAGCACGAACACCGGGGAGCTGTTTTTT. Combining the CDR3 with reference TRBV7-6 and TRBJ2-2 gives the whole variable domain GAGVSQSPRYKVTKRGQDVALRCDPISGHVSLYWYRQALGQGPEFLTYFNYEAQQDKSGLPNDRFSAERPEGSISTLTIQRTEQRDSAMYRCASSLDSTNTGELFFGEGSRLTVL.